Listed below are T cell receptor beta chains from one sample, sequenced in a study of T cells of healthy individuals. TCRdb re-derived calls from the 5' RACE reads in MiXCR, one entry per CDR3 protein. The sample yields about 96,000 distinct CDR3 sequences, about 16% seen once. Every receptor here comes from a human donor in good health. CDR3s include the opening cysteine and the closing phenylalanine or tryptophan. The order of the fields is J gene, D gene, CDR3 length, V gene, clone size, CDR3 protein, CDR3 DNA. The D gene is left open where the match is weak. Where a row states a size, it is once, few, many or the class of an expanded clone; other rows omit it.

>TRBJ2-1|TRBD2|14|TRBV10-3|many
CAFSASGGGLEQFF
TGTGCCTTCTCGGCTAGCGGGGGGGGTCTTGAGCAGTTCTTC
>TRBJ2-7|TRBD2|12|TRBV7-2|NA
CASSPRGDRQYF
TGTGCCAGCAGCCCCCGGGGGGATCGGCAGTACTTC
>TRBJ2-7|TRBD1|15|TRBV6-5|NA
CASSYAPGQVYEQYF
TGTGCCAGCAGTTACGCACCGGGACAGGTCTACGAGCAGTACTTC
>TRBJ2-1|NA|13|TRBV7-3|NA
CASSFTIYNEQFF
TGTGCCAGCAGCTTTACTATTTACAATGAGCAGTTCTTC
>TRBJ2-3|NA|16|TRBV24-1|many
CATSDSEASSTDTQYF
TGTGCCACCAGTGATTCGGAGGCTTCTAGCACAGATACGCAGTATTTT
>TRBJ1-5|NA|13|TRBV27|NA
CAIWTEHNQPQHF
TGTGCCATCTGGACAGAGCACAATCAGCCCCAGCATTTT
>TRBJ1-2|NA|13|TRBV6-5|many
CASSYSRGGGYTF
TGTGCCAGCAGTTACTCGAGGGGTGGAGGCTACACCTTC
>TRBJ2-6|TRBD1|17|TRBV3-1|many
CASSQGQGEAGANVLTF
TGTGCCAGCAGCCAAGGTCAGGGGGAAGCTGGGGCCAACGTCCTGACTTTC
>TRBJ1-1|NA|13|TRBV20-1|NA
CSARVDSRNEAFF
TGCAGTGCTAGGGTGGACAGCCGGAATGAAGCTTTCTTT
>TRBJ2-2|TRBD2|17|TRBV27|NA
CASSLRSGGANTGELFF
TGTGCCAGCAGTTTAAGATCGGGAGGAGCGAACACCGGGGAGCTGTTTTTT
>TRBJ1-1|NA|15|TRBV2|many
CARLGGEEPNTEAFF
TGTGCCAGGTTAGGGGGTGAAGAACCGAACACTGAAGCTTTCTTT
>TRBJ2-1|NA|18|TRBV7-3|few
CASSLGGGRDRVYNEQFF
TGTGCCAGCAGCTTAGGAGGTGGGCGGGACAGAGTGTACAATGAGCAGTTCTTC
>TRBJ2-3|TRBD1|15|TRBV27|once
CASSQQGWGTDTQYF
TGTGCCAGCAGTCAACAGGGGTGGGGCACAGATACGCAGTATTTT
>TRBJ2-3|NA|13|TRBV24-1|few
CATRGSVTDTQYF
TGTGCCACCAGGGGCTCTGTGACAGATACGCAGTATTTT
>TRBJ2-4|TRBD2|14|TRBV7-8|NA
CASSPTSGANIQYF
TGTGCCAGCAGCCCGACTAGCGGAGCTAACATTCAGTACTTC
>TRBJ1-4|NA|15|TRBV4-2|many
CASSQGTGLGEKLFF
TGTGCCAGCAGCCAAGGCACCGGCTTGGGTGAAAAACTGTTTTTT
>TRBJ1-4|NA|15|TRBV4-3|few
CASSQEGGRGEKLFF
TGCGCCAGCAGCCAAGAAGGGGGGCGCGGTGAAAAACTGTTTTTT
>TRBJ2-1|NA|14|TRBV4-3|NA
CASTLNWDDNEQFF
TGCGCCAGCACCCTGAATTGGGACGACAATGAGCAGTTCTTC
>TRBJ1-6|TRBD1|16|TRBV6-2/TRBV6-3|many
CASSFRGMTEYSPLHF
TGTGCCAGCAGTTTCAGGGGGATGACGGAATATTCACCCCTCCACTTT
>TRBJ2-7|TRBD1|14|TRBV5-4|NA
CASSFPGQSYEQYF
TGTGCCAGCAGCTTTCCGGGACAGTCCTACGAGCAGTACTTC
>TRBJ2-5|NA|11|TRBV24-1|many
CATSWEETQYF
TGTGCCACCAGTTGGGAAGAGACCCAGTACTTC
>TRBJ2-5|NA|10|TRBV10-3|NA
CAIGRETQYF
TGTGCCATCGGGCGAGAGACCCAGTACTTC
>TRBJ2-5|TRBD2|14|TRBV29-1|few
CSVEGRGGQETQYF
TGCAGCGTTGAAGGTCGGGGGGGGCAAGAGACCCAGTACTTC
>TRBJ2-1|NA|15|TRBV7-9|many
CASSLGSPSYNEQFF
TGTGCCAGCAGCTTAGGGAGCCCCTCCTACAATGAGCAGTTCTTC
>TRBJ1-1|NA|16|TRBV7-2|many
CASSRIPRAMNTEAFF
TGTGCCAGCAGCCGAATCCCCCGGGCGATGAACACTGAAGCTTTCTTT
>TRBJ2-3|TRBD1|16|TRBV7-3|once
CASSSVGQGSTDTQYF
TGTGCCAGCAGCTCCGTGGGACAGGGTAGCACAGATACGCAGTATTTT
>TRBJ2-3|NA|14|TRBV4-3|many
CASSQSSSTDTQYF
TGCGCCAGCAGCCAATCCTCTAGCACAGATACGCAGTATTTT
>TRBJ2-7|TRBD2|16|TRBV5-1|NA
CASSLRSGRTEGEQYF
TGCGCCAGCAGCTTGAGGAGCGGGAGGACGGAAGGCGAGCAGTACTTC
>TRBJ2-2|TRBD2|16|TRBV18|many
CASSPGGLANTGELFF
TGTGCCAGCTCACCAGGCGGACTAGCGAACACCGGGGAGCTGTTTTTT
>TRBJ1-2|NA|14|TRBV4-3|few
CASSQAAYNYGYTF
TGCGCCAGCAGCCAAGCGGCATACAACTATGGCTACACCTTC
>TRBJ2-2|NA|17|TRBV6-5|NA
CASSYDPRDTNTGELFF
TGTGCCAGCAGTTATGACCCACGGGACACGAACACCGGGGAGCTGTTTTTT
>TRBJ2-3|NA|13|TRBV5-1|few
CASTKDPADTQYF
TGCGCCAGCACCAAGGATCCAGCAGATACGCAGTATTTT
>TRBJ1-1|TRBD1|14|TRBV7-9|NA
CASSPNRGGTEAFF
TGTGCCAGCAGCCCAAACAGGGGAGGCACTGAAGCTTTCTTT
>TRBJ1-2|NA|13|TRBV7-9|NA
CASSLSRGDGYTF
TGTGCCAGCAGCTTAAGTCGGGGGGATGGCTACACCTTC
>TRBJ2-1|TRBD1|15|TRBV24-1|NA
CATSASDRAYNEQFF
TGTGCCACCAGTGCTTCGGACAGGGCCTACAATGAGCAGTTCTTC
>TRBJ1-1|TRBD1|15|TRBV4-3|NA
CASSQDTGVETEAFF
TGCGCCAGCAGCCAAGATACAGGGGTGGAAACTGAAGCTTTCTTT
>TRBJ2-7|TRBD2|13|TRBV20-1|many
CSASLAGAYEQYF
TGCAGTGCGTCCCTAGCGGGAGCCTACGAGCAGTACTTC
>TRBJ1-4|NA|15|TRBV7-9|few
CASSLAAVHNEKLFF
TGTGCCAGCAGCTTAGCGGCGGTTCATAATGAAAAACTGTTTTTT
>TRBJ2-3|NA|16|TRBV2|NA
CASSETNPTHTDTQYF
TGTGCCAGCAGTGAAACCAACCCCACACACACAGATACGCAGTATTTT
>TRBJ2-1|NA|15|TRBV20-1|many
CSAGGLWGGSNEQFF
TGCAGTGCTGGGGGGTTGTGGGGAGGTAGCAATGAGCAGTTCTTC
>TRBJ2-7|NA|12|TRBV20-1|NA
CSAMPDNYEQYF
TGCAGTGCTATGCCCGACAACTACGAGCAGTACTTC
>TRBJ2-7|TRBD2|15|TRBV14|NA
CASSPAGGEFHEQYF
TGTGCCAGCAGCCCGGCGGGGGGCGAGTTTCACGAGCAGTACTTC
>TRBJ1-2|NA|20|TRBV27|many
CASSPFPQGGSGRTSYGYTF
TGTGCCAGCAGTCCCTTCCCCCAGGGTGGGTCAGGACGAACCTCTTATGGCTACACCTTC
>TRBJ2-1|NA|14|TRBV5-1|many
CASSGEPQHNEQFF
TGCGCCAGCAGCGGGGAGCCCCAACACAATGAGCAGTTCTTC
>TRBJ1-5|NA|15|TRBV18|NA
CASSPGHLSNQPQHF
TGTGCCAGCTCCCCGGGACATCTGAGCAATCAGCCCCAGCATTTT
>TRBJ2-7|NA|12|TRBV6-6|few
CASSYSRYEQYF
TGTGCCAGCAGTTACTCGAGATACGAGCAGTACTTC
>TRBJ2-3|NA|16|TRBV4-3|NA
CASSQGRGTSTDTQYF
TGCGCCAGCAGCCAAGGACGAGGAACTAGCACAGATACGCAGTATTTT
>TRBJ1-4|NA|14|TRBV4-3|NA
CASSRQVGDEKLFF
TGCGCCAGCAGCCGACAGGTGGGGGATGAAAAACTGTTTTTT
>TRBJ2-3|NA|15|TRBV27|few
CASSLQGGSTDTQYF
TGTGCCAGCAGTCTCCAGGGGGGTAGCACAGATACGCAGTATTTT
>TRBJ2-2|NA|12|TRBV28|NA
CATKRGDGELFF
TGTGCCACCAAGAGGGGAGACGGGGAGCTGTTTTTT
>TRBJ2-3|TRBD2|16|TRBV4-3|few
CASSQGVAGGTDTQYF
TGCGCCAGCAGCCAAGGAGTAGCGGGGGGGACAGATACGCAGTATTTT
>TRBJ1-6|TRBD1|13|TRBV6-2/TRBV6-3|medium-sized
CASGGTENSPLHF
TGTGCCAGCGGAGGGACAGAAAATTCACCCCTCCACTTT
>TRBJ1-1|TRBD1|17|TRBV4-2|few
CASSQALGRGDWTEAFF
TGTGCCAGCAGCCAAGCTTTGGGCAGGGGGGATTGGACTGAAGCTTTCTTT
>TRBJ2-7|TRBD1|15|TRBV4-3|few
CASSSGRDRLREQYF
TGCGCCAGCAGTTCGGGCCGGGACAGACTTCGTGAGCAGTACTTC
>TRBJ2-1|NA|13|TRBV4-2|few
CASKTVRDHEQFF
TGTGCCAGCAAGACTGTCCGGGACCATGAGCAGTTCTTC
>TRBJ2-1|TRBD2|17|TRBV3-1|NA
CASSQGLTSGGVDEQFF
TGTGCCAGCAGCCAAGGGCTGACTAGCGGGGGGGTCGATGAGCAGTTCTTC
>TRBJ1-3|TRBD1|15|TRBV20-1|NA
CSAARQGGSGNTIYF
TGCAGTGCTGCCCGACAGGGAGGTTCTGGAAACACCATATATTTT
>TRBJ2-1|TRBD2|19|TRBV12-3/TRBV12-4|many
CASSFTSGSPLYRRNEQFF
TGTGCCAGCAGTTTCACTAGCGGGAGTCCCCTATACAGGAGGAATGAGCAGTTCTTC
>TRBJ2-7|NA|13|TRBV29-1|few
CSAATGRSYEQYF
TGCAGCGCCGCGACAGGTCGGTCCTACGAGCAGTACTTC
>TRBJ2-2|NA|14|TRBV2|few
CASSEMGHTGELFF
TGTGCCAGCAGTGAAATGGGGCACACCGGGGAGCTGTTTTTT